Below are 25 T cell receptor beta chains sequenced from a single sample in a study of breast tumors, draining lymph nodes, adjacent tissues. TCRdb analysed the multiplex PCR reads with MiXCR anew, one entry per CDR3 protein. The data hold 130,000 or so distinct CDR3 sequences, with around 20% observed a single time. Breast cancer patients provided tissue from their axillary draining lymph nodes. Sequenced material: axillary lymph node tissue. The receptors originated from a female donor with breast cancer. Some clones in this sample may be carry-over from other donors' samples.

This clonotype was seen many times. This sequence joins TRBV12-3 or TRBV12-4 and TRBJ2-7; 10 nucleotides line up with TRBD1. This CDR3 spans 15 amino acids. The J segment lost 0 bases and the V segment lost 7 bases, leaving 6 bases of the junction unmatched. In DNA form, the CDR3 reads TGTGCCAGCACCCTGGGACAGGGGAGCTCCTACGAGCAGTACTTC. Its translation is CASTLGQGSSYEQYF.

This clonotype was recorded only once. A much more abundant neighbour one base away suggests this may be a read error. The chain has TRBV12-3 or TRBV12-4 and TRBJ2-1, with D hard to call. V lost 3 bases and J lost 4, with 4 bases in between. This CDR3 comprises 12 residues. CDR3 loop: CASSLCYNEQFF. Written as DNA, the CDR3 is TGTGCCAGCAGTTTGTGTTACAATGAGCAGTTCTTC.

Note on this clonotype: A much larger clone sits a single nucleotide away, making a read error possible. V is TRBV4-1 and J is TRBJ2-1; 7 bases match TRBD1. Per the germline V gene, CDR1 is MGHRA and CDR2 is YSYEKL. This CDR3 has 17 residues. CDR3 DNA: TGCGCCAGCAGCCACCCTAAGACGGGACAGACCTACAATGGGCAGTTCTTC. Translating gives CASSHPKTGQTYNGQFF.

The gene calls are TRBV5-1 and TRBJ2-5; no clear D gene. CDR1 SGHRS and CDR2 YFSETQ come from the germline V gene. The CDR3 is 13 residues long. The ends were cut back, 2 bases at V and 0 bases at J, with 5 bases in the middle. Here the CDR3 DNA reads TGCGCCAGCAGCTTTAATTACCAAGAGACCCAGTACTTC. Its translation is CASSFNYQETQYF.

The chain combines TRBV30 with TRBJ2-5; 11 nucleotides agree with TRBD2. The CDR3 runs 16 residues. V dropped 3 bases and J dropped 5; count of bases not matched to a gene: 11. The germline V gene has CDR1 GTSNPN and CDR2 SVGIG (reference sequence). The CDR3 sequence: CAWRRPPTSGIETQYF. DNA for the CDR3: TGTGCCTGGAGGCGGCCCCCGACTAGCGGGATCGAGACCCAGTACTTC.

In the case of this clonotype: It may be a read error: a sequence one base away is much more abundant. The chain carries TRBV5-1 and TRBJ1-4, with TRBD1 matching over 7 bases. This CDR3 is built from 14 residues. CDR1 SGHRS and CDR2 YFSETQ come from the germline V gene. CDR3 region: CASRSKEGAENLFF. For the CDR3, the DNA is TGCGCCAGCAGGTCAAAGGAGGGGGCTGAAAACCTGTTTTTT.

This clonotype showed up many times. The chain employs TRBV20-1 and TRBJ2-7; the D gene is possibly TRBD1 (6 bases). Trimming shortened V by 5 bases and J by 0 bases, and 17 bases separated the two germline ends. The CDR3 sequence is 15 residues long. Germline lookup yields CDR1 DFQATT and CDR2 SNEGSKA (reference sequence). CDR3 sequence: CSASTGLEGSYEQYF. The CDR3 DNA is TGCAGTGCTTCAACAGGGTTAGAGGGCTCCTACGAGCAGTACTTC.

This clonotype was counted at least ten times. This rearrangement joins TRBV7-3 to TRBJ2-1, with D possibly being TRBD2 (6 bases). Trimming pared 5 bases from V and 8 bases from J, leaving 13 bases between. The CDR3 is made up of 13 amino acids. CDR1 is SGHTA, CDR2 FQGTGA, per germline. The CDR3 sequence: CASSPGTEDEQFF. CDR3 in DNA: TGTGCCAGCAGCCCCGGGACTGAGGATGAGCAGTTCTTC.

This clonotype was counted ten times or more. DNA for the CDR3: TGTGCCACCAGCAGAGATCCGGTTATTGATACGCAGTATTTT. It is translated as CATSRDPVIDTQYF. This rearrangement joins TRBV15 to TRBJ2-3; D unresolved. Germline V lookup: CDR1 LNHNV, CDR2 YYDKDF (reference sequence). The CDR3 has 14 amino acids. Trimming took 0 bases from V and 6 from J, leaving 10 bases between them.

This clonotype was observed at least ten times. The chain couples TRBV7-6 to TRBJ2-6; D uncertain. The CDR3 spans 14 residues. Trimming pared 0 bases from V and 7 bases from J, leaving 7 bases between. Per germline, CDR1 SGHVS and CDR2 FNYEAQ. CDR3 in amino acids: CASSLAAGANVLTF. The DNA of the CDR3 is TGTGCCAGCAGCTTAGCCGCCGGTGCCAACGTCCTGACTTTC.

This clonotype has a count of ten or more. The chain joins TRBV12-3 or TRBV12-4 to TRBJ2-2, with no clear D. V lost 6 bases to trimming and J lost 2 bases, with 13 bases between them. The CDR3 consists of 15 residues. CDR3 in amino acids: CASSSQNFNTGELFF. The CDR3 nucleotides are TGTGCCAGCAGCTCACAGAACTTTAACACCGGGGAGCTGTTTTTT.

This clonotype has a count of ten or more. The chain combines TRBV6-1 with TRBJ2-3; no clear D. V lost 6 bases to trimming and J lost 8 bases, with 15 bases between them. CDR3 length: 13 amino acids. The germline gives CDR1 MNHNS, CDR2 SASEGT. CDR3 nucleotide sequence: TGTGCCAGCAGCCAGCCCCGTCCTCTTACGCAGTATTTT. This gives the protein CASSQPRPLTQYF.

A word on this clonotype: A read error is possible here, since a much larger clone lies one base away. V usage is TRBV7-9 and J usage is TRBJ1-3; 7 positions agree with TRBD1. The length of the CDR3 is 14 residues. CDR1 and CDR2 (germline): SEHNR, FQNEAQ (reference sequence). CDR3 nucleotides: TGTGCCAGCAGCCCCCGGGACAGAGGAAACACCGTATATTTT. Translating gives CASSPRDRGNTVYF.

There are many counts of this clonotype. This sequence joins TRBV18 and TRBJ2-7; 9 nucleotides match TRBD1. Germline values: CDR1 KGHSH, CDR2 LQKENI. This CDR3 is built from 13 residues. V lost 3 bases, J lost 6 bases, and 3 bases stayed unmatched. The CDR3 reads CASSPGQGGEQYF. The CDR3 nucleotides read TGTGCCAGCTCACCGGGACAGGGTGGCGAGCAGTACTTC.

The sample holds many counts of this clonotype. This chain uses TRBV29-1 with TRBJ2-1; D uncertain. Germline-derived CDR1 and CDR2 are SQVTM and ANQGSEA. V was cut by 5 bases and J by 7 bases, with 6 bases left in between. The CDR3 loop spans 10 amino acids. The DNA of the CDR3 is TGCAGCGTTTCCTTTAATGAGCAGTTCTTC. Translation: CSVSFNEQFF.

As for this clonotype: This may be a read error: a much more frequent sequence differs by one nucleotide. V usage is TRBV3-1 and J usage is TRBJ2-7, with D perhaps TRBD2 (6 bases). The CDR3 is made up of 14 amino acids. The germline V gene encodes CDR1 LGHDT and CDR2 YNNKEL (reference sequence). In nucleotides, the CDR3 is TGTGCCTGCAGACCGGAGGGGTCTTCCTTGGAGCAGTACTTC. Protein sequence: CACRPEGSSLEQYF.

The V call is TRBV28, the J call TRBJ1-4, with 8 nucleotides matching TRBD1. V lost 6 bases and J lost 6; bases outside the gene matches: 6. The CDR3 contains 14 residues. The germline CDR1 and CDR2 sequences are MDHEN and SYDVKM. CDR3: CASRTGTGDEKLFF. CDR3 in DNA: TGTGCCAGCAGGACCGGGACAGGTGATGAAAAACTGTTTTTT.

This clonotype was recorded many times. J is TRBJ2-5 and V is TRBV5-1; a possible D gene is TRBD1 (5 bases). CDR1 SGHRS and CDR2 YFSETQ come from the germline V gene. Trimming pared 3 bases from V and 1 base from J, leaving 13 bases between. The CDR3 is 15 residues long. The CDR3 DNA follows: TGCGCCAGCAGCTCATCTGACAGCCCCCAAGAGACCCAGTACTTC. Encoded protein: CASSSSDSPQETQYF.

This clonotype has a count of ten or more. The chain links TRBV27 to TRBJ2-2; D remains unclear. This CDR3 is 13 amino acids long. Trimming took 3 bases from V and 1 from J, leaving 3 bases between them. Germline loops: CDR1 MNHEY, CDR2 SMNVEV (reference sequence). The CDR3 DNA reads as TGTGCCAGCAGTTTCCTGAACACCGGGGAGCTGTTTTTT. It translates to CASSFLNTGELFF.

The table lists this clonotype with many counts. J is TRBJ2-5 and V is TRBV19; no reliable D call. CDR3 length: 15 residues. V was shortened by 3 bases and J by 3 bases, with 14 bases between the two germline ends. The germline CDR1 and CDR2 sequences are LNHDA and SQIVND (reference sequence). The DNA of the CDR3 is TGTGCCAGTAGTATTGGTCAACTACCTGAAGAGACCCAGTACTTC. This encodes CASSIGQLPEETQYF.

At least ten counts were recorded for this clonotype. The chain joins TRBV7-9 to TRBJ2-3; 7 bases match TRBD1. Germline V gene sequence: CDR1 SEHNR, CDR2 FQNEAQ (reference sequence). The junction had 8 bases not matched to a gene; V was cut back by 7 bases and J by 1 base. There are 15 residues in the CDR3. The CDR3 DNA follows: TGTGCCAGCAACGTAGGGGGCTCGGGCACAGATACGCAGTATTTT. As protein: CASNVGGSGTDTQYF. The full variable domain, rest sourced from reference TRBV7-9 and TRBJ2-3, is DTGVSQNPRHKITKRGQNVTFRCDPISEHNRLYWYRQTLGQGPEFLTYFQNEAQLEKSRLLSDRFSAERPKGSFSTLEIQRTEQGDSAMYLCASNVGGSGTDTQYFGPGTRLTVL.

A word on this clonotype: A much more abundant neighbour one base away suggests this may be a read error. The V gene is TRBV10-3, the J gene TRBJ1-2; 10 positions match TRBD1. The CDR3 runs to 16 residues. J was trimmed by 2 bases and V by 2 bases; bases with no gene match: 5. Per germline, CDR1 ENHRY and CDR2 SYGVKD. CDR3 sequence: CAISEDGDRGNYGYTF. CDR3 DNA sequence: TGTGCCATCAGTGAGGACGGGGACAGGGGAAACTATGGCTACACCTTC.

In its sample, this clonotype was seen many times. The chain is built from TRBV27 and TRBJ2-1, with TRBD2 identical over 7 bases. Per germline, CDR1 MNHEY and CDR2 SMNVEV (reference sequence). V was pared by 5 bases and J by 5 bases, with 12 bases of the junction left unmatched. This CDR3 region has 16 residues. CDR3 in amino acids: CASSPVWGRADNEQFF. Here the CDR3 DNA reads TGTGCCAGCAGTCCCGTCTGGGGGAGGGCCGACAATGAGCAGTTCTTC.

Turning to this clonotype: A much larger clone lies a single base off, so this may be a read error. The chain is built from TRBV19 and TRBJ1-5, with 7 bases aligning to TRBD1. The CDR3 sequence is 16 residues long. Germline V gene data show CDR1 as LNHDA and CDR2 as SQIVND (reference sequence). The V and J ends lost 4 bases and 0 bases, in that order; junction bases with no gene match: 6. The CDR3 sequence: CASSRTGLNSNQPQHF. The DNA of the CDR3 is TGTGCCAGTAGTAGGACAGGACTAAATAGCAATCAGCCCCAGCATTTT.

The chain joins TRBV28 to TRBJ2-5, with D possibly matching TRBD2 (5 bases). The germline V gene encodes CDR1 MDHEN and CDR2 SYDVKM. This CDR3 comprises 15 residues. Trimming shortened V by 5 bases and J by 4 bases, and 17 bases separated the two germline ends. The CDR3: CASSTPGRGVETQYF. The CDR3 region has the DNA TGTGCCAGCAGTACCCCTGGACGGGGAGTAGAGACCCAGTACTTC.